The source of this T cell receptor (beta chain) is a study of blood T cell repertoires in COVID-19. As for the study in general: Donors in the United States, Italy and Spain gave samples during acute or convalescent COVID-19. In each case, the material was cDNA or gDNA derived from T cells, B-cell-depleted T cells, or PBMCs.

Authors' data handling: Researchers report that nucleated cell counts were estimated from reference gene primer amplification. Some clones are missing from TCRdb's copy, which holds only in-frame ones; the method was immunoSEQ multiplex PCR. V and J calls and clone size are as listed in that table; D and trimming were resolved from the DNA. The sample consists of 200,000 to 250,000 clones, 70% to 85% of them appearing once. The sequencing sample was made of peripheral blood. This TCR came from a woman between 40 and 50 years old who had recovered from COVID-19.

The CDR3: CSASRSGVGGEQYF. As DNA, the CDR3 is TGCAGTGCTAGTAGGTCCGGGGTGGGTGGCGAGCAGTACTTC. V usage is TRBV20-1 and J usage is TRBJ2-7; TRBD2 is a possible D gene (5 bases). V shed 3 bases and J shed 6 bases, with 18 bases lying between them. The CDR3 is made up of 14 amino acids. In germline, CDR1 is DFQATT, CDR2 SNEGSKA (reference sequence).